The T cell receptor (beta chain) under discussion was sequenced for a study of CD4 T cells in relation to SARS-CoV-2 and coronaviruses. Study in general: ViraFEST: approximately 10-day antigen culture of PBMCs, then TCR beta CDR3 sequencing.

The method was immunoSEQ multiplex PCR; TCRdb's version includes in-frame clones alone and lacks a portion of them. The sample includes about 19,000 clones, 77% of them seen just once. Study conclusions and caveats: Pre-pandemic and post-infection samples never came from the same donor.

In the case of this clone: Antigen: not known.

V was pared by 6 bases and J by 5 bases, with 14 bases between. This CDR3 spans 14 amino acids. Germline CDR1 is MDHEN and CDR2 is SYDVKM. CD4+ T cells from unexposed donors were obtained before the COVID-19 pandemic (2011-2018). CD4+ T cells were isolated from the cells after around 9 days of culture. Cells permitting, SARS-CoV-2 S/N and four cold-coronavirus spikes were tested on unexposed-donor CD4+ T cells. Two million PBMCs per well were cultured with 7.5 to 10 IU/ml IL-2. The sample consisted of CD4+ T cells from PBMCs, cultured in vitro. The clonotype was recovered from a human donor in good health. The chain employs TRBV28 and TRBJ2-1; D is possibly TRBD2 (5 bases). CDR3 region: CASSLPGTHNEQFF. CDR3 DNA sequence: TGTGCCAGCAGCTTACCGGGAACACACAATGAGCAGTTCTTC. Based on the CDR3 plus reference TRBV28 and TRBJ2-1, the full variable domain is DVKVTQSSRYLVKRTGEKVFLECVQDMDHENMFWYRQDPGLGLRLIYFSYDVKMKEKGDIPEGYSVSREKKERFSLILESASTNQTSMYLCASSLPGTHNEQFFGPGTRLTVL.